This T cell receptor (beta chain) was recovered during a study of OX40 agonist ivuxolimab in advanced cancers. Whole-study findings and limits: Expanded clones were, on average, more numerous among CD8+ T cells than CD4+.

V shed 1 base, J shed 1 base, and the junction held 5 bases outside the gene matches. CDR1 is SGHTA, CDR2 FQGNSA, per germline. The CDR3 is 16 amino acids. Worth noting for this clone: Antigen unknown.

The method was immunoSEQ multiplex PCR; TCRdb's version includes in-frame clones alone and lacks a portion of them. The data contain tens of thousands of clones, approximately 90% of them singletons. Autoimmune disease history or systemic immunosuppression meant exclusion. The chain employs TRBV7-2 and TRBJ2-3, with 7 bases aligning to TRBD1. This sequence originates from an adult with an advanced solid tumor such as melanoma, head and neck, liver or kidney cancer. Sequencing was performed on CD4+ or CD8+ T cells sorted from blood, taken in a trial of the OX40 agonist ivuxolimab. CDR3: CASSLETGRGTDTQYF. In DNA, the CDR3 is TGTGCCAGCAGCTTAGAGACAGGGCGGGGCACAGATACGCAGTATTTT.